What follows are 9 T cell receptor beta chains derived from one specimen sequenced in a study of shared clonotypes between healthy human individuals. Profiling relied on immunoSEQ multiplex PCR, and the TCRdb table lists in-frame clones only, not all of them. The sample lists 950,000 to 1,100,000 clones, roughly 75% seen once, with roughly 1.5% in the top ten. The sequencing input was memory CD4+ T cells sorted from blood. This sample's subset: CD45RA-negative fraction. The receptors here all came from a man aged 18 to 30 in good health.

This clone was recorded at least ten times. The V gene is TRBV5-6, the J gene TRBJ1-5; D gene unclear. The CDR3 covers 16 residues. The V and J ends lost 0 bases and 0 bases respectively, with 10 bases between them. From germline, CDR1 is SGHDT and CDR2 YYEEEE. This CDR3 reads CASSLAVGYSNQPQHF. The CDR3, as DNA: TGTGCCAGCAGCTTGGCCGTGGGATATAGCAATCAGCCCCAGCATTTT.

The count of this clone is one. The rearrangement links TRBV2 to TRBJ2-7, with 8 bases lining up with TRBD1. The CDR3 is 14 amino acids. After removal of 1 base from V and 3 bases from J, the junction contained 2 bases not matched to a gene. Per the germline V gene, CDR1 is SNHLY and CDR2 is FYNNEI. The CDR3 DNA follows: TGTGCCAGCAGTGAAGGGACAGGGAACTACGAGCAGTACTTC. This sequence encodes CASSEGTGNYEQYF. Based on the CDR3 plus reference TRBV2 and TRBJ2-7, the full variable domain is EPEVTQTPSHQVTQMGQEVILRCVPISNHLYFYWYRQILGQKVEFLVSFYNNEISEKSEIFDDQFSVERPDGSNFTLKIRSTKLEDSAMYFCASSEGTGNYEQYFGPGTRLTVT.

The rearrangement links TRBV2 to TRBJ1-5, with 9 bases fitting TRBD1. Germline V gene sequence: CDR1 SNHLY, CDR2 FYNNEI. This CDR3 is built from 15 residues. V gave up 4 bases and J gave up 5 bases; unmatched junction bases: 6. The CDR3 DNA follows: TGTGCCAGCAGTGTCGACAGGGGGTGGGATCAGCCCCAGCATTTT. Translated, it gives CASSVDRGWDQPQHF.

The chain combines TRBV28 with TRBJ2-7; the D gene could be TRBD1 or TRBD2 (6 bases each). CDR3 length: 16 amino acids. V was cut by 5 bases and J by 0 bases, with 17 bases left in between. The germline gives CDR1 MDHEN, CDR2 SYDVKM. This CDR3 is CASSPRGAGHSYEQYF. The DNA of the CDR3 is TGTGCCAGCAGTCCAAGGGGGGCGGGGCACTCCTACGAGCAGTACTTC.

V is TRBV7-2 and J is TRBJ1-1, with TRBD1 matching over 7 bases. Per germline, CDR1 SGHTA and CDR2 FQGNSA. This CDR3 spans 15 amino acids. V lost 3 bases, J lost 4 bases, and 8 bases stayed unmatched. CDR3 residues: CASSLLQGKFTEAFF. Here the CDR3 DNA reads TGTGCCAGCAGCTTGTTACAGGGGAAATTCACTGAAGCTTTCTTT.

This chain connects TRBV2 to TRBJ2-3; the match to TRBD1 covers 10 bases. Germline V gene sequence: CDR1 SNHLY, CDR2 FYNNEI. Trimming removed 5 bases from V and 6 bases from J; junction bases left unmatched: 8. The CDR3 loop spans 15 amino acids. The CDR3 protein is CASSQDRGSHDTQYF. The CDR3 DNA is TGTGCCAGCAGTCAGGACAGGGGGAGTCACGATACGCAGTATTTT.

The gene calls are TRBV11-3 and TRBJ1-1; D gene ambiguous. The CDR3 has 12 amino acids. Trimming cost V 6 bases and J 1 base, with 6 bases left between them. Germline V gene data show CDR1 as SGHNT and CDR2 as YENEEA. CDR3 residues: CASSKGNTEAFF. The CDR3, as DNA: TGTGCCAGCAGTAAGGGGAACACTGAAGCTTTCTTT.

The chain employs TRBV6-1 and TRBJ2-3; D is unresolved. The ends were cut back, 5 bases at V and 6 bases at J, with 3 bases in the middle. Germline assignment: CDR1 MNHNS and CDR2 SASEGT. CDR3 length: 10 residues. The CDR3, as DNA: TGTGCCAGCAGTAGCGATACGCAGTATTTT. This encodes CASSSDTQYF.

Worth noting for this clone: The same CDR3 also results from other DNA sequences found in this sample. The CDR3 coding sequence is TGTGCCAGCAGCTCCGCCCTGGGCGAGACCCAGTACTTC. Residues: CASSSALGETQYF. The chain employs TRBV5-4 and TRBJ2-5, with D unresolved. The CDR3 sequence is 13 residues long. Germline CDR1 SGHNT, CDR2 YYREEE (reference sequence). Trimming removed 3 bases at V and 5 bases at J, with 11 bases between.